Below, 25 T cell receptor beta chains from the same sample are listed, as sequenced in a study of CD8+ T cells in alopecia areata. Isolated RNA was reverse transcribed into cDNA used as the sequencing template. TCRdb's copy holds only in-frame clones and misses some; the assay was immunoSEQ multiplex PCR. The sample carries 120,000 or so clones, roughly 50% recorded once. The specimen was NKG2D-low CD8+ T cells sorted from blood. All receptors come from a human donor with alopecia areata.

V and J are TRBV7-9 and TRBJ1-1; no definite D call. Trimming shortened V by 7 bases and J by 8 bases, and 14 bases separated the two germline ends. The CDR3 extends over 12 amino acids. Germline CDR1 SEHNR, CDR2 FQNEAQ (reference sequence). The CDR3 sequence is CASTGRRREAFF. The CDR3 DNA sequence: TGTGCCAGCACGGGCCGAAGGAGAGAAGCTTTCTTT.

This chain joins TRBV5-4 and TRBJ1-2, with 7 nucleotides matching TRBD1. J lost 3 bases, V lost 3 bases, and 2 bases had no gene match. Per germline, CDR1 SGHNT and CDR2 YYREEE (reference sequence). The CDR3 has 13 amino acids. Here the CDR3 DNA reads TGTGCCAGCAGCTCTGACAGGGACTATGGCTACACCTTC. Its protein is CASSSDRDYGYTF.

The V call is TRBV2, the J call TRBJ2-7; D tentatively fits TRBD1 or TRBD2 (5 bases each). CDR1 and CDR2 from the germline V gene are SNHLY and FYNNEI. The CDR3 runs 9 residues. CDR3 amino acids: CASSEGTPV. CDR3 bases: TGTGCCAGCAGTGAGGGGACCCCTGTG.

The chain has TRBV29-1 and TRBJ2-2; 12 bases are shared with TRBD2. The V and J ends lost 7 bases and 7 bases, in that order; junction bases with no gene match: 4. The CDR3 is 13 residues long. The germline V gene encodes CDR1 SQVTM and CDR2 ANQGSEA. Here the CDR3 reads CSASGGAGGELFF. In nucleotides, the CDR3 is TGCAGCGCTAGCGGGGGGGCAGGCGGGGAGCTGTTTTTT.

This clone was detected a few times. The V call is TRBV4-2, the J call TRBJ1-2; D ambiguous. V dropped 1 base and J dropped 4 bases, with 10 bases sitting between them. CDR1 LGHNA and CDR2 YNFKEQ come from the germline V gene. CDR3 length: 14 amino acids. The CDR3 sequence is CASSQVTAVYGYTF. In nucleotides, the CDR3 is TGTGCCAGCAGCCAAGTAACGGCAGTCTATGGCTACACCTTC.

This clone was counted between two and nine times. The V and J genes are TRBV29-1 and TRBJ1-2, with D unclear. Germline CDR1 is SQVTM and CDR2 is ANQGSEA. V dropped 0 bases and J dropped 3 bases, with 5 bases sitting between them. The CDR3 runs to 12 residues. The CDR3 reads CSVEDRYYGYTF. The DNA of the CDR3 is TGCAGCGTTGAAGATCGCTACTATGGCTACACCTTC.

This clone was counted between two and nine times. The genes are TRBV28 and TRBJ2-3, with D tentatively TRBD1 (5 bases). Per the germline V gene, CDR1 is MDHEN and CDR2 is SYDVKM. V was clipped by 8 bases and J by 1 base, with 13 bases between them. This CDR3 has 14 residues. The DNA of the CDR3 is TGTGCCAGCGGCGTGACCAGGGGCACAGATACGCAGTATTTT. It specifies CASGVTRGTDTQYF. The entire variable domain, with the rest obtained from reference TRBV28 and TRBJ2-3, is as follows: DVKVTQSSRYLVKRTGEKVFLECVQDMDHENMFWYRQDPGLGLRLIYFSYDVKMKEKGDIPEGYSVSREKKERFSLILESASTNQTSMYLCASGVTRGTDTQYFGPGTRLTVL.

The chain uses TRBV10-3 and TRBJ1-2, with a tentative D call TRBD1 (5 bases). Deletions cut 10 bases from V and 4 bases from J, with 22 bases between. The CDR3 runs 15 residues. Germline values: CDR1 ENHRY, CDR2 SYGVKD. The CDR3 here is CASREPDDSLYGYTF. Here the CDR3 DNA reads TGTGCCAGCAGGGAGCCCGACGACAGCCTCTATGGCTACACCTTC.

The chain links TRBV29-1 to TRBJ2-7; tentatively, D is TRBD2 (7 bases). The germline V and J ends were trimmed by 5 bases and 0 bases, with 14 bases remaining between them. CDR3 length: 14 amino acids. Germline-derived CDR1 and CDR2 are SQVTM and ANQGSEA. The CDR3 DNA is TGCAGCGTTACGGGGGGCCAGGACTCCTACGAGCAGTACTTC. It yields the protein CSVTGGQDSYEQYF.

This clone was detected a few times. The CDR3 DNA follows: TGCAGCGTTGAGTGGAGCTCCTACAATGAGCAGTTCTTC. Translation gives CSVEWSSYNEQFF. This chain links TRBV29-1 with TRBJ2-1; no clear D gene. The CDR3 contains 13 residues. Trimming removed 3 bases at V and 0 bases at J, with 6 bases between. CDR1 is SQVTM and CDR2 is ANQGSEA in the germline V gene.

The J gene is TRBJ2-2, the V gene TRBV2; D assignment may be TRBD1 or TRBD2 (5 bases each). V dropped 6 bases and J dropped 9 bases, with 23 bases sitting between them. The CDR3 totals 16 residues. The germline V gene has CDR1 SNHLY and CDR2 FYNNEI. The CDR3 region is CASRHTGTGRSRELFF. CDR3 nucleotide sequence: TGTGCCAGCAGGCACACTGGGACCGGCAGGTCCCGGGAGCTGTTTTTT.

The chain combines TRBV4-1 with TRBJ2-3; no reliable D call. The CDR3 is 11 amino acids. Between the trimmed V and J ends, which lost 5 bases and 5 bases, there was a span of 5 bases. From germline, CDR1 is MGHRA and CDR2 YSYEKL. CDR3 loop: CASSRLDTQYF. CDR3 coding DNA: TGCGCCAGCAGCAGGTTAGATACGCAGTATTTT.

The CDR3 region is CASSFLTDSYNEQFF. Here the CDR3 DNA reads TGCGCCAGCAGCTTCCTGACTGACTCCTACAATGAGCAGTTCTTC. The chain employs TRBV5-1 and TRBJ2-1, with D hard to call. The CDR3 loop spans 15 amino acids. CDR1 is SGHRS and CDR2 is YFSETQ in the germline V gene. Trimming shortened V by 2 bases and J by 0 bases, and 9 bases separated the two germline ends. Full variable domain (remainder filled in from reference TRBV5-1 and TRBJ2-1): KAGVTQTPRYLIKTRGQQVTLSCSPISGHRSVSWYQQTPGQGLQFLFEYFSETQRNKGNFPGRFSGRQFSNSRSEMNVSTLELGDSALYLCASSFLTDSYNEQFFGPGTRLTVL.

Concerning this clone: At the DNA level, this CDR3 is encoded by other sequences in the same sample as well. The chain combines TRBV5-1 with TRBJ2-7; D gene unclear. Germline lookup yields CDR1 SGHRS and CDR2 YFSETQ. The CDR3 runs to 12 residues. Trimming stripped 0 bases from V and 4 bases from J, with 5 bases between. CDR3 in amino acids: CASSLGGYEQYF. CDR3 nucleotide sequence: TGCGCCAGCAGCTTGGGTGGTTACGAGCAGTACTTC.

This clone was detected only a few times. The V call is TRBV29-1, the J call TRBJ2-1; D call uncertain. The CDR3 is 12 residues long. Germline lookup yields CDR1 SQVTM and CDR2 ANQGSEA. Between the trimmed V and J ends, which lost 3 bases and 6 bases, there was a span of 9 bases. CDR3 nucleotides: TGCAGCGTTGAGACCAGGCCCAATGAGCAGTTCTTC. Its protein product is CSVETRPNEQFF.

This clone was detected only a few times. The rearrangement joins TRBV4-2 to TRBJ1-2; 9 nucleotides align to TRBD1. Losses at the gene ends were 5 bases for V and 6 bases for J; bases not matched to a gene: 7. The CDR3 extends over 14 amino acids. From germline, CDR1 is LGHNA and CDR2 YNFKEQ. The CDR3: CASSEAGTGNGYTF. DNA of the CDR3: TGTGCCAGCAGCGAAGCCGGGACAGGGAATGGCTACACCTTC.

V and J are TRBV27 and TRBJ2-5; TRBD1 might be the D (6 bases). CDR3 length: 14 amino acids. V lost 5 bases to trimming and J lost 4 bases, with 14 bases between them. CDR1 is MNHEY, CDR2 SMNVEV, per germline (reference sequence). As DNA, the CDR3 is TGTGCCAGCAGTCAACTCCGGGACATAGAGACCCAGTACTTC. It is translated as CASSQLRDIETQYF.

V gene TRBV30 combines with J gene TRBJ2-3; D is undetermined. The CDR3 sequence is 13 residues long. CDR1 GTSNPN and CDR2 SVGIG come from the germline V gene (reference sequence). V was cut by 2 bases and J by 3 bases, with 9 bases left in between. The CDR3 spells CAWSQKGTDTQYF. The CDR3 DNA is TGTGCCTGGAGTCAAAAAGGGACAGATACGCAGTATTTT.

The rearrangement joins TRBV5-6 to TRBJ2-7; 9 bases align to TRBD1. With V trimmed by 5 bases and J by 5 bases, 5 bases remained unmatched. CDR1 and CDR2 from the germline V gene are SGHDT and YYEEEE. The CDR3 is made up of 13 amino acids. The CDR3 nucleotides are TGTGCCAGCAGAACCGGGACAGGGAACGAGCAGTACTTC. Its translation: CASRTGTGNEQYF.

The CDR3: CAWSSGQGADQPQHF. In nucleotides, the CDR3 is TGTGCCTGGAGTTCGGGACAGGGGGCCGATCAGCCCCAGCATTTT. The rearrangement uses TRBV30 and TRBJ1-5; 12 bases align to TRBD1. The CDR3 runs 15 residues. Germline V CDR1 and CDR2: GTSNPN, SVGIG (reference sequence). The trim removed 2 bases at V and 5 bases at J, leaving 4 bases unmatched.

This rearrangement joins TRBV7-9 to TRBJ1-1, with D possibly TRBD1 on 6 matching bases. CDR1 is SEHNR and CDR2 is FQNEAQ in the germline V gene (reference sequence). The CDR3 has 13 amino acids. V was pared by 5 bases and J by 5 bases, with 12 bases between. The CDR3 here is CASSRDMETEAFF. The CDR3 region has the DNA TGTGCCAGCAGCCGGGACATGGAGACTGAAGCTTTCTTT. Using reference TRBV7-9 and TRBJ1-1 for the parts outside the CDR3, the full variable domain is DTGVSQNPRHKITKRGQNVTFRCDPISEHNRLYWYRQTLGQGPEFLTYFQNEAQLEKSRLLSDRFSAERPKGSFSTLEIQRTEQGDSAMYLCASSRDMETEAFFGQGTRLTVV.

The genes are TRBV2 and TRBJ1-2, with D possibly matching TRBD1 (6 bases). V shed 6 bases and J shed 8 bases, with 10 bases lying between them. This CDR3 region has 11 residues. Germline-derived CDR1 and CDR2 are SNHLY and FYNNEI. In DNA form, the CDR3 reads TGTGCCAGCAGGGGGGCGCCGGGCTACACCTTC. It encodes CASRGAPGYTF. The whole variable domain, remainder taken from reference TRBV2 and TRBJ1-2, is EPEVTQTPSHQVTQMGQEVILRCVPISNHLYFYWYRQILGQKVEFLVSFYNNEISEKSEIFDDQFSVERPDGSNFTLKIRSTKLEDSAMYFCASRGAPGYTFGSGTRLTVV.

The V call is TRBV29-1, the J call TRBJ2-1; the D is unclear. Germline CDR1 is SQVTM and CDR2 is ANQGSEA. CDR3 length: 11 residues. Trimming stripped 4 bases from V and 3 bases from J, with 4 bases between. CDR3 bases: TGCAGCGTTGGAAGCTACAATGAGCAGTTCTTC. This encodes CSVGSYNEQFF.

The chain's CDR3 is CASSSGTSQRDEQYF. DNA of the CDR3: TGTGCCAGCAGTTCAGGCACTTCGCAGCGCGACGAGCAGTACTTC. The genes are TRBV27 and TRBJ2-7; no definite D call. V was clipped by 4 bases and J by 5 bases, with 18 bases between them. Germline V gene data show CDR1 as MNHEY and CDR2 as SMNVEV (reference sequence). This CDR3 region has 15 residues.

The chain links TRBV30 to TRBJ2-3; D might be TRBD2 (7 bases). V was trimmed by 5 bases and J by 6 bases, leaving 12 bases between them. The CDR3 runs 12 residues. Per germline, CDR1 GTSNPN and CDR2 SVGIG (reference sequence). The CDR3: CAWLGGADTQYF. The CDR3 DNA follows: TGTGCCTGGCTGGGGGGGGCGGATACGCAGTATTTT. The variable domain in full, with the rest retrieved from reference TRBV30 and TRBJ2-3, is SQTIHQWPATLVQPVGSPLSLECTVEGTSNPNLYWYRQAAGRGLQLLFYSVGIGQISSEVPQNLSASRPQDRQFILSSKKLLLSDSGFYLCAWLGGADTQYFGPGTRLTVL.